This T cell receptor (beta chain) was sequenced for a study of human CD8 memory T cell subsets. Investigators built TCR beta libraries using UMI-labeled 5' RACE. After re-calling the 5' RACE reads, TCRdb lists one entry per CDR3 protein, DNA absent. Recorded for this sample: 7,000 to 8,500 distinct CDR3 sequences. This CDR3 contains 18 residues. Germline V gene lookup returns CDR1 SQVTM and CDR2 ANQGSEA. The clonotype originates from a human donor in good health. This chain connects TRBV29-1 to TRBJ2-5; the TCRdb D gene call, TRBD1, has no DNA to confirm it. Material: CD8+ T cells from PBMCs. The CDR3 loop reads CSVEDWDRGPAEQETQYF.